This record looks at one T cell receptor (beta chain) sequence and its context. The specificity of this receptor is unknown. No much larger clonotype is one base removed from it; base qualities were not supplied. Interpreted using the paper, the time point label stands for: patch test 1, 2 weeks after DPC sensitization. This specimen's treatment or condition label, per the study, means: therapeutic diphenylcyclopropenone sensitization with weekly scalp DPC. At every patch-test visit, the blood draw took place before the patch test was put on. Patients were considered eligible if aged 18 to 70, diagnosed with alopecia and deemed suitable for DPC therapy, and patients were excluded if pregnant. Total RNA was extracted from unfractionated whole blood collected in Tempus Blood RNA tubes. The data belong to a study of human T cells and chemical hapten exposure (dated by TCRdb to the early 2020s). With regard to the full study: For sensitization, 2% DPC in acetone was applied to a 2 cm by 2 cm area of upper inner arm skin. Peripheral blood TCR repertoire changes were tracked in vivo in alopecia patients during primary and secondary sensitization to the hapten diphenylcyclopropenone (DPC). Patch testing on the upper back used Finn chambers containing 0.01% DPC, with scoring done after 6 days according to International Contact Dermatitis Research Group standards. Some 29 alopecia patients gave blood for TCR sequencing at one to four time points (pre-sensitization, 2, 6 and 24 weeks). Throughout the study period of roughly 24 weeks, patients also received therapeutic DPC doses to the scalp every week. Most of the patients in the cohort were female, and the cohort covered alopecia areata with under or over 50% scalp involvement, alopecia totalis and alopecia universalis. Blood was sampled from patients pre-sensitization (week 0) and at 2, 6 and about 24 weeks after DPC sensitization. The libraries were sequenced as a pool, and the TCR yield per sample differed mostly because of small variations in library volumes within the pool. Study-wide findings and limitations: Because all patients had alopecia, a presumed autoimmune disease, the immune response of the patients might differ from that of healthy individuals. DPC sensitization did not change the number of TCRs with a frequency above 1 in 1000, and there was no evidence of changes in global repertoire structure. Significantly more large CDR3 similarity clusters were formed by expanded TCRs than by pre-sensitization or healthy control sets, consistent with antigen-driven responses. A positive correlation was found between the number of PT1 expanded TCRs and patch test score, with significance reached at thresholds 8, 16 and 32 but not 4. Repeated subsampling changed both the strength of the expansion versus patch-test correlation and the threshold at which that correlation became significant.

Via the germline V gene, CDR1 is SQVTM and CDR2 ANQGSEA. From its cysteine to its phenylalanine, the CDR3 spans 13 amino acids. The entry retains the CDR3 DNA only, 39 bases that are in frame from base 1. The junction shows trimming of 7 bases on V and 10 bases on J, plus 22 bases between the germline ends. Library prep was done by RACE. Data came from a NextSeq 500. During library preparation, unique molecular identifiers were attached to individual cDNA molecules so that TCRs could be counted quantitatively and reproducibly. From each blood RNA sample, both TCR alpha and TCR beta chains were sequenced. Turning to the authors' computational methods: Samples had a median of 95,638 TCRs, with a range from roughly 23,224 to 700,000. V, J and CDR3 annotation of the TCR reads was performed with the Decombinator software suite. For PS versus PT1 abundance plots, all samples were subsampled to the same number of TCRs (28,000). TCRs were defined as expanded if absent before sensitization and observed at least eight times at the 2-week time point. In TCRdb, the public reads were trimmed at Q25 with fastp and aligned with MiXCR, with productive beta chains retained. Every entry covers one CDR3 protein and lists the most common genes and DNA from its rows. TCRdb, rather than the study authors, made the V and J calls. The sample table lists 65,000 to 95,000 distinct CDR3 sequences, about an eighth of them with a count of one. The ten largest clones represent 3% to 4% of the sample.

This sequence originates from a woman aged 55-70 years with alopecia areata. Some clones in this sample may be carry-over from other donors' samples. This material consisted of whole blood, taken in connection with sensitization to the hapten diphenylcyclopropenone (DPC). Recombination linked TRBV29-1 to TRBJ1-1; TRBD1 is a possible D gene, resting on 6 matching bases. In nucleotide form, the sequence is TGCAGCGCTACAGGGCAGGGAGCCCTAGCAGCTTTCTTT. This encodes CSATGQGALAAFF.